One and the same sample provided the 15 T cell receptor beta chains below, sequenced in a study of CD8 T cells in ankylosing spondylitis. Each CDR3 protein gets one entry after TCRdb re-called the 5' RACE reads with MiXCR. The data show about 700,000 distinct CDR3 sequences, 15% to 20% seen once. Study observations and caveats: Typical of ankylosing spondylitis blood, it appeared, was a TCR beta motif of seven to nine highly homologous variants.

Antigen specificity for these receptors is unknown. Material for sequencing was blood, either unsorted or a sorted T cell fraction (not recorded which). The receptor source for this set is a male donor with ankylosing spondylitis.

The table lists this clonotype with a few counts. The chain links TRBV20-1 to TRBJ2-3, with no clear D. The CDR3 has 13 amino acids. The ends were cut back, 1 base at V and 5 bases at J, with 10 bases in the middle. Germline V gene lookup returns CDR1 DFQATT and CDR2 SNEGSKA (reference sequence). The CDR3 sequence: CSARGAVEDTQYF. The CDR3 DNA reads as TGCAGTGCTAGAGGGGCGGTCGAAGATACGCAGTATTTT.

This chain uses TRBV28 with TRBJ2-5; D unresolved. From germline, CDR1 is MDHEN and CDR2 SYDVKM. V lost 2 bases and J 5 bases, leaving 18 bases between the germline ends. This CDR3 is 16 amino acids long. For the CDR3, the DNA is TGTGCCAGCAGTTTACCACCAAGAAACGGGCCGGAGACCCAGTACTTC. This encodes CASSLPPRNGPETQYF.

This clonotype was recorded only once. The CDR3 DNA is TGCAGTGCCTCAACAAATCCCAGGACTAGCGGGGGGCCGGAGACCCAGTACTTC. It is translated as CSASTNPRTSGGPETQYF. The chain is built from TRBV20-1 and TRBJ2-5, with 14 bases identical to TRBD2. This CDR3 comprises 18 residues. With 6 bases clipped from V and 5 bases from J, the junction kept 17 bases outside the gene matches. The germline gives CDR1 DFQATT, CDR2 SNEGSKA (reference sequence).

The chain links TRBV6-1 to TRBJ2-1; D may be TRBD2 (6 bases). Germline V gene lookup returns CDR1 MNHNS and CDR2 SASEGT. V was trimmed by 0 bases and J by 5 bases, leaving 11 bases between them. The CDR3 is made up of 15 amino acids. CDR3 region: CASSEAGTVNNEQFF. The CDR3 nucleotides read TGTGCCAGCAGTGAAGCTGGGACTGTGAACAATGAGCAGTTCTTC.

The J gene is TRBJ2-1, the V gene TRBV20-1, with a weak D call TRBD1 (6 bases). The CDR3 totals 12 residues. Germline V gene lookup returns CDR1 DFQATT and CDR2 SNEGSKA (reference sequence). V was shortened by 5 bases and J by 7 bases, with 12 bases between the two germline ends. The CDR3 loop is CSAYAQGNEQFF. The CDR3 DNA sequence: TGCAGTGCTTATGCCCAGGGGAATGAGCAGTTCTTC.

The chain recombines TRBV24-1 with TRBJ2-1, with D maybe TRBD1 (5 bases). V lost 6 bases to trimming and J lost 2 bases, with 13 bases between them. The length of the CDR3 is 15 residues. Germline CDR1 and CDR2: KGHDR and SFDVKD. CDR3 amino acids: CATSPGRAPYNEQFF. CDR3 sequence (DNA): TGTGCCACCAGTCCCGGCAGGGCCCCCTACAATGAGCAGTTCTTC.

The chain employs TRBV6-5 and TRBJ2-1; possibly TRBD1 for D (5 bases). Germline loops: CDR1 MNHEY, CDR2 SVGAGI. CDR3 length: 14 amino acids. V was shortened by 2 bases and J by 9 bases, with 14 bases between the two germline ends. CDR3 nucleotides: TGTGCCAGCAGTTACGGGGCTAGTTCTATTGAGCAGTTCTTC. The encoded protein is CASSYGASSIEQFF.

The chain employs TRBV29-1 and TRBJ2-1; TRBD2 matches at 15 bases. Trimming at V came to 6 bases and at J to 5 bases, leaving 8 bases not matched to a gene. Germline-derived CDR1 and CDR2 are SQVTM and ANQGSEA. The length of the CDR3 is 16 residues. The chain's CDR3 is CSVPMGLAGGNNEQFF. The CDR3 DNA sequence: TGCAGCGTCCCAATGGGACTAGCGGGGGGCAACAATGAGCAGTTCTTC.

This clonotype was seen a few times. This chain connects TRBV4-2 to TRBJ1-2; the match to TRBD1 covers 9 bases. The CDR3 spans 15 residues. After removal of 3 bases from V and 4 bases from J, the junction contained 6 bases not matched to a gene. Germline lookup yields CDR1 LGHNA and CDR2 YNFKEQ. CDR3 loop: CASSQGDRVGYGYTF. CDR3 sequence (DNA): TGTGCCAGCAGCCAGGGGGACAGGGTCGGCTATGGCTACACCTTC.

The J gene is TRBJ2-1, the V gene TRBV4-3, with 8 bases matching TRBD1. CDR1 LGHNA and CDR2 YSLEER come from the germline V gene. J lost 5 bases, V lost 3 bases, and 6 bases had no gene match. The CDR3 totals 15 residues. CDR3 DNA sequence: TGCGCCAGCAGCCAGTGGACAGGGTTGAACAATGAGCAGTTCTTC. It is translated as CASSQWTGLNNEQFF.

This clonotype was seen only a few times. The rearrangement joins TRBV29-1 to TRBJ2-7; 10 bases are a match to TRBD2. CDR1 and CDR2 from the germline V gene are SQVTM and ANQGSEA. The J segment lost 4 bases and the V segment lost 6 bases, leaving 9 bases of the junction unmatched. This CDR3 has 14 residues. The DNA for the CDR3 is TGCAGCGTCATGCAGGCTAGCGGGAGTTACGAGCAGTACTTC. Protein: CSVMQASGSYEQYF.

This clonotype has only a few counts. The genes are TRBV28 and TRBJ2-7, with D unresolved. The germline V gene has CDR1 MDHEN and CDR2 SYDVKM. V lost 3 bases and J lost 7, with 7 bases in between. This CDR3 comprises 11 residues. CDR3 amino acids: CASSFRWEQYF. The CDR3 DNA reads TGTGCCAGCAGTTTTAGGTGGGAGCAGTACTTC.

Only a few counts were recorded for this clonotype. In DNA, the CDR3 is TGCGCCATCGGCAGGGCAGATAATTCACCCCTCCACTTT. Encoded protein: CAIGRADNSPLHF. The chain uses TRBV10-1 and TRBJ1-6; a possible D gene is TRBD1 (5 bases). This CDR3 region has 13 residues. Germline V gives CDR1 WNHNN, CDR2 SYGVQD (reference sequence). Trimming took 10 bases from V and 5 from J, leaving 12 bases between them.

V usage is TRBV6-1 and J usage is TRBJ1-3; D might be TRBD1 (5 bases). V dropped 4 bases and J dropped 2 bases, with 12 bases sitting between them. Germline V CDR1 and CDR2: MNHNS, SASEGT. The CDR3 has 15 amino acids. In nucleotides, the CDR3 is TGTGCCAGCAGTGGGAGACAGATTCCTGGAAACACCATATATTTT. This encodes CASSGRQIPGNTIYF.

The chain employs TRBV5-1 and TRBJ1-2; D perhaps matches TRBD1 (6 bases). Germline-derived CDR1 and CDR2 are SGHRS and YFSETQ. Trimming took 1 base from V and 6 from J, leaving 13 bases between them. This CDR3 spans 14 amino acids. DNA for the CDR3: TGCGCCAGCAGCTTGATACAGGGAAGCGATGGCTACACCTTC. Translating gives CASSLIQGSDGYTF.